The 3 T cell receptor beta chains presented below share a single source sample, sequenced in a study of cytomegalovirus exposure and HLA in healthy donors. Here immunoSEQ multiplex PCR was the method, and the copy in TCRdb shows in-frame clones only, minus some. Here the sample spans some 140,000 clones, 70% to 90% being singletons. Material: PBMCs. Source of these receptors: a man between 18 and 35 years old in good health and CMV-seronegative.

J is TRBJ2-1 and V is TRBV2; 10 bases are shared with TRBD2. This CDR3 region has 19 residues. Germline CDR1 and CDR2: SNHLY and FYNNEI. Germline trimming cut 6 bases from V and 2 bases from J; bases unmatched to any gene: 16. The CDR3 DNA follows: TGTGCCAGCAGGGCATATGCGGCTAGCGGGAGTAGGACCTACAATGAGCAGTTCTTC. Translation gives CASRAYAASGSRTYNEQFF.

The chain couples TRBV2 to TRBJ2-5; the match to TRBD2 covers 11 bases. Germline values: CDR1 SNHLY, CDR2 FYNNEI. This CDR3 region has 14 residues. Trimming took 6 bases from V and 4 from J; bases not matched to a gene: 4. This chain's CDR3 is CASSLGTSGETQYF. DNA of the CDR3: TGTGCCAGCAGCCTTGGGACTAGCGGAGAGACCCAGTACTTC.

The V and J genes are TRBV2 and TRBJ2-2, with D tentatively TRBD2 (6 bases). CDR3 length: 13 residues. CDR1 is SNHLY and CDR2 is FYNNEI in the germline V gene. Trimming removed 8 bases at V and 5 bases at J, with 12 bases between. The DNA for the CDR3 is TGTGCCAGCCGGGACGGGGGAACCGGGGAGCTGTTTTTT. Amino acids: CASRDGGTGELFF.